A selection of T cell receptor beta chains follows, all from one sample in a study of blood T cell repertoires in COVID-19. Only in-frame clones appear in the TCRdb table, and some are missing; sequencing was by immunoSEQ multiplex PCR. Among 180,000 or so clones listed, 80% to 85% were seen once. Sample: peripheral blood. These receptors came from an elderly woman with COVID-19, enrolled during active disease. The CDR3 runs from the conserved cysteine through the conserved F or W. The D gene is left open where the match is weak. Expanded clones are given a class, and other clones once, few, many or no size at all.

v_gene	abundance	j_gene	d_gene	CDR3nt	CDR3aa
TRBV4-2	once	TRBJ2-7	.	TGTGCCAGCAGCCAAGATCTGGGGCTGGGGGCTTACGAGCAGTACTTC	CASSQDLGLGAYEQYF
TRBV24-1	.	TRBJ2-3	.	TGTGCCACCAGTGGCCTAGCAGCAGATACGCAGTATTTT	CATSGLAADTQYF
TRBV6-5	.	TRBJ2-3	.	TGTGCCAGCAGTTCCGGACAACATACGCAGTATTTT	CASSSGQHTQYF
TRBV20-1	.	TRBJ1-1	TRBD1	TGCAGTGCTGGCACAGACAGGGGGGCTTTCTTT	CSAGTDRGAFF
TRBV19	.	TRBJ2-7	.	TGTGCCAGTAGTAGTATGTGGAGGGGTTCCTACGAGCAGTACTTC	CASSSMWRGSYEQYF
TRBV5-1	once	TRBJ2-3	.	TGCGCCAGCAGCTTGGAACAGGGCCCTACAGATACGCAGTATTTT	CASSLEQGPTDTQYF
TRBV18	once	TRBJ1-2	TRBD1	TGTGCCAGCTCCCCGACAGGGAACTATGGCTACACCTTC	CASSPTGNYGYTF
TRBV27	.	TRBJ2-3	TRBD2	TGTGCCAGCAGTTTATTGTCCCTGACTAGCGGGGGGACTCAGGCTCTGGGGGATACGCAGTATTTT	CASSLLSLTSGGTQALGDTQYF
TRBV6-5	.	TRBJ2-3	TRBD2	TGTGCCAGCAGGTGGGGGACTAGTCGTACAGATACGCAGTATTTT	CASRWGTSRTDTQYF
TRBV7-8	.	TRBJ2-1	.	TGTGCCAGCAGCCTCGGGGGCGGGAGCTACAATGAGCAGTTCTTC	CASSLGGGSYNEQFF
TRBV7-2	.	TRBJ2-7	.	TGTGCCAGCAGCTTAGTCCTAGCCGTTTTACCCTACGAGCAGTACTTC	CASSLVLAVLPYEQYF
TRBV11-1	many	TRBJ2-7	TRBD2	TGTGCCAGCAGCTTCAGTACTAGCGGGAGCTACGAGCAGTACTTC	CASSFSTSGSYEQYF
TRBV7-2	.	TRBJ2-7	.	TGTGCCAGCAGAGTTGCAGGGGATACCGAGTACGAGCAGTACTTC	CASRVAGDTEYEQYF
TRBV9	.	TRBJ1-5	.	TGTGCCAGCAGCGTAGACCCAGCGAATCAGCCCCAGCATTTT	CASSVDPANQPQHF
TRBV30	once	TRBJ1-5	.	TGTGCCTGGAGTGTATCCGTTAGCAATCAGCCCCAGCATTTT	CAWSVSVSNQPQHF
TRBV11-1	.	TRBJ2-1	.	TGTGCCAGCAGCTTAGCGCCAGGACAGGGAGGGAACAATGAGCAGTTCTTC	CASSLAPGQGGNNEQFF
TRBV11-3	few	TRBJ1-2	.	TGTGCCAGCAGCTCCTCGCTCGGGGGCTACACCTTC	CASSSSLGGYTF